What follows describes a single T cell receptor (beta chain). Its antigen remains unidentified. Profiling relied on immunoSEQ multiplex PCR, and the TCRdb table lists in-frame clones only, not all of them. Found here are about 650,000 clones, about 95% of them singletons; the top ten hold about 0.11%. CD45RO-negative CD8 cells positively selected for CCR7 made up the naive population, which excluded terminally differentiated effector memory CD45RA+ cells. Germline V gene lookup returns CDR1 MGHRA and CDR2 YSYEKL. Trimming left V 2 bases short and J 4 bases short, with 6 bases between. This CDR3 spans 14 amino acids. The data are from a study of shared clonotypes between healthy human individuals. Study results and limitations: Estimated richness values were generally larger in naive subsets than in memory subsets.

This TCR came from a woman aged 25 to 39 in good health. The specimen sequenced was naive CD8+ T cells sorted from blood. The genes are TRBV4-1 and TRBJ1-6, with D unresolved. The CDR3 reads CASSQTEYNSPLHF. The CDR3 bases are TGCGCCAGCAGCCAAACAGAATATAATTCACCCCTCCACTTT.